This is a list of T cell receptor beta chains from one sample in a study of T-cell memory formation after mild COVID-19. TCRdb used MiXCR to reprocess the 5' RACE reads, holding one entry per CDR3 protein. Seen here are approximately 570,000 distinct CDR3 sequences, about 20% observed once, and the top ten hold 12%. Sequencing was done on a sample of PBMCs or a T cell subset sorted from them (not recorded which). The receptor source for this set is an adult woman who had mild COVID-19 (a few samples of this study predate the infection). Cell type and time point are not known. Both conserved end residues are part of each CDR3. The order of the fields is CDR3 DNA, CDR3 protein, clone size, J gene, V gene, D gene. A D gene is named only where the DNA matches it firmly. Expanded clones are given a class, and other clones once, few, many or no size at all.

CDR3 DNA: TGTGCCAGCAGTTTGGATACCCCGGGACACTACCAAGAGACCCAGTACTTC
CDR3 protein: CASSLDTPGHYQETQYF
clone size: many
J gene: TRBJ2-5
V gene: TRBV12-3/TRBV12-4
D gene: -

CDR3 DNA: TGTGCCAGCAGCTTGATCACTAGCACAGATACGCAGTATTTT
CDR3 protein: CASSLITSTDTQYF
clone size: -
J gene: TRBJ2-3
V gene: TRBV5-4
D gene: -

CDR3 DNA: TGCGCCAGCAGCCAAGACTTAAGGGCCCGCGGGCAGCCCCAGCATTTT
CDR3 protein: CASSQDLRARGQPQHF
clone size: few
J gene: TRBJ1-5
V gene: TRBV4-3
D gene: -

CDR3 DNA: TGTGCCAGCAGTGAAGGGATTTCTAACTATGGCTACACCTTC
CDR3 protein: CASSEGISNYGYTF
clone size: -
J gene: TRBJ1-2
V gene: TRBV6-1
D gene: -

CDR3 DNA: TGCGCCAGCAGCTTGAATGGGGGTGAGGAGTCACCCCTCCACTTT
CDR3 protein: CASSLNGGEESPLHF
clone size: -
J gene: TRBJ1-6
V gene: TRBV5-1
D gene: -

CDR3 DNA: TGTGCCAGCAGCTCCCCTGGGACGGGCAATCAGCCCCAGCATTTT
CDR3 protein: CASSSPGTGNQPQHF
clone size: -
J gene: TRBJ1-5
V gene: TRBV6-2/TRBV6-3
D gene: -

CDR3 DNA: TGTGCCAGCAGCGTTCACCAAAACACCGGGGAGCTGTTTTTT
CDR3 protein: CASSVHQNTGELFF
clone size: -
J gene: TRBJ2-2
V gene: TRBV9
D gene: -

CDR3 DNA: TGTGCCAGCAGTTCCGAGGGCCCTTCCCTCACTCAGCCCCAGCATTTT
CDR3 protein: CASSSEGPSLTQPQHF
clone size: -
J gene: TRBJ1-5
V gene: TRBV27
D gene: -

CDR3 DNA: TGTGCCAGCAGTTACGGGACAGGTCTCTACAATGAGCAGTTCTTC
CDR3 protein: CASSYGTGLYNEQFF
clone size: many
J gene: TRBJ2-1
V gene: TRBV6-5
D gene: TRBD1

CDR3 DNA: TGTGCCAGCAGCCATGCCGACAGGGAGAACTCTGAAGCTTTCTTT
CDR3 protein: CASSHADRENSEAFF
clone size: few
J gene: TRBJ1-1
V gene: TRBV4-2
D gene: TRBD1

CDR3 DNA: TGCGCCAGCAGCCAACTTGCCAGGGGGTTGGCACCCCTCCACTTT
CDR3 protein: CASSQLARGLAPLHF
clone size: few
J gene: TRBJ1-6
V gene: TRBV4-1
D gene: TRBD1

CDR3 DNA: TGCAGCGTTGCGGACAGATTGAACACTGAAGCTTTCTTT
CDR3 protein: CSVADRLNTEAFF
clone size: many
J gene: TRBJ1-1
V gene: TRBV29-1
D gene: -

CDR3 DNA: TGTGCCAGCAGTGAATTTACCAGTGGAAATGAAAAACTGTTTTTT
CDR3 protein: CASSEFTSGNEKLFF
clone size: -
J gene: TRBJ1-4
V gene: TRBV25-1
D gene: -

CDR3 DNA: TGTGCCAGCAGTCCTTGGTCCTACGAGCAGTACTTC
CDR3 protein: CASSPWSYEQYF
clone size: few
J gene: TRBJ2-7
V gene: TRBV2
D gene: -

CDR3 DNA: TGTGCCAGCAGCATCCTCGGGGAGCGGGAGCTGTTTTTT
CDR3 protein: CASSILGERELFF
clone size: -
J gene: TRBJ2-2
V gene: TRBV7-3
D gene: -

CDR3 DNA: TGCGCCAGCAGCCAAGGCTGGACAGACTCAAAGCAGTTCTTC
CDR3 protein: CASSQGWTDSKQFF
clone size: few
J gene: TRBJ2-1
V gene: TRBV4-3
D gene: -

CDR3 DNA: TGTGCCAGCGGGGAACAGGGATTCGCCGAGCAGTACTTC
CDR3 protein: CASGEQGFAEQYF
clone size: few
J gene: TRBJ2-7
V gene: TRBV7-9
D gene: -